Below are 5 T cell receptor beta chains sequenced from a single sample in a study of T-cell memory formation after mild COVID-19. Each CDR3 protein is one row after TCRdb ran MiXCR on the 5' RACE reads. The table shows 530,000 or so distinct CDR3 sequences, with 15% to 20% occurring only once. Specimen: PBMCs or a T cell subset sorted from them (not recorded which). Receptors were obtained from an adult woman who had mild COVID-19 (a few samples of this study predate the infection). Cell type and time point are not known.

The chain combines TRBV20-1 with TRBJ2-5, with TRBD2 matching 8 bases. In germline, CDR1 is DFQATT, CDR2 SNEGSKA (reference sequence). There are 14 residues in the CDR3. V lost 2 bases, J lost 5 bases, and 7 bases stayed unmatched. The CDR3 DNA reads TGCAGTGCTAGATTTGGCGGGGGGCTTGAGACCCAGTACTTC. Protein sequence: CSARFGGGLETQYF.

CDR3 residues: CASSPGQGRIDTEAFF. The CDR3 nucleotides are TGCGCCAGCAGCCCCGGACAGGGGAGGATTGACACTGAAGCTTTCTTT. The gene calls are TRBV5-1 and TRBJ1-1; 9 nucleotides match TRBD1. Trimming at V came to 4 bases and at J to 3 bases, leaving 10 bases not matched to a gene. Germline CDR1 SGHRS, CDR2 YFSETQ. The CDR3 spans 16 residues.

V usage is TRBV24-1 and J usage is TRBJ2-1; D remains ambiguous. CDR1 is KGHDR and CDR2 is SFDVKD in the germline V gene. The CDR3 has 12 amino acids. The V gene lost 2 bases and the J gene lost 9 bases, with 7 bases spanning the gap. For the CDR3, the DNA is TGTGCCACCAGTGATTCGGGCTTTGAGCAGTTCTTC. The encoded protein is CATSDSGFEQFF.

Only a few counts were recorded for this clonotype. The junction shows a germline mismatch at one end, possibly a read error. The V and J genes are TRBV3-1 and TRBJ1-3, with a tentative D call TRBD1 (5 bases). The CDR3 extends over 17 amino acids. The germline gives CDR1 LGHDT, CDR2 YNNKEL (reference sequence). The CDR3 here is CASRQAGQGLSGNTIYF. CDR3 sequence (DNA): TGTGCCAGCAGACAAGCGGGCCAGGGCCTCTCTGGAAACACCATATATTTT.

This chain uses TRBV7-9 with TRBJ2-7, with 8 bases aligning to TRBD1. The CDR3 spans 17 residues. CDR1 SEHNR and CDR2 FQNEAQ come from the germline V gene (reference sequence). J lost 7 bases, V lost 2 bases, and 16 bases had no gene match. The CDR3 loop reads CASSLTQTGVKGSEQYF. DNA of the CDR3: TGTGCCAGCAGCTTAACCCAGACAGGGGTGAAGGGTAGTGAGCAGTACTTC.